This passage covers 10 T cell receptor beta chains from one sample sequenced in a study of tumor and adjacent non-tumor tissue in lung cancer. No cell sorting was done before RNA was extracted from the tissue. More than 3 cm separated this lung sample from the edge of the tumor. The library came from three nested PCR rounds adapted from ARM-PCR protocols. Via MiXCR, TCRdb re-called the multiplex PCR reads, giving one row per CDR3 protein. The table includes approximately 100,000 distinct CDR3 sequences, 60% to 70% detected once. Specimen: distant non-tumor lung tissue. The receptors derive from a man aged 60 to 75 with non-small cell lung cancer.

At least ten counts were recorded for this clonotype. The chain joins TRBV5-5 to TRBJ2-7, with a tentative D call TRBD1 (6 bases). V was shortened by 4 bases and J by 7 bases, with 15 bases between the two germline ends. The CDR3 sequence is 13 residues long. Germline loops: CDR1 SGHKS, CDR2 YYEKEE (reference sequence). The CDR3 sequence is CASSPTGTREQYF. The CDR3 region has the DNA TGTGCCAGCAGCCCTACAGGGACCAGGGAGCAGTACTTC.

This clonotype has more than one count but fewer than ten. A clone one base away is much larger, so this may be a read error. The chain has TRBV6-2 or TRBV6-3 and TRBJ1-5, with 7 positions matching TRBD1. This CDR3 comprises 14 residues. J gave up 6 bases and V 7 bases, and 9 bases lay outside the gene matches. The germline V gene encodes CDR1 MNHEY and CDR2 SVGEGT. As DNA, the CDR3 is TGTGCCAGCAACCCGACAGGGTTAGGTCAGCCCCAGCATTTT. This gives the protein CASNPTGLGQPQHF.

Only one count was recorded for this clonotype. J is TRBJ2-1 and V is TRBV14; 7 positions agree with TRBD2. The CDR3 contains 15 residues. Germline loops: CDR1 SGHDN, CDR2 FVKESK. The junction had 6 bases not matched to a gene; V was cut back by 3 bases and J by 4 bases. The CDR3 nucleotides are TGTGCCAGCAGCCAGTGTCGCGGGAGTTACAATGAGCAGTTCTTC. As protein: CASSQCRGSYNEQFF.

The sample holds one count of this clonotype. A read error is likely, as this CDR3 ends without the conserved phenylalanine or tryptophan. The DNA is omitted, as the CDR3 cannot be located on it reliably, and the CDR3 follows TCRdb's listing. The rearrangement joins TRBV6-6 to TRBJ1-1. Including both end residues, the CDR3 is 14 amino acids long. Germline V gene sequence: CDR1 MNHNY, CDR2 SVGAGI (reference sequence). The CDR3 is CARRPWQENTEAFV.

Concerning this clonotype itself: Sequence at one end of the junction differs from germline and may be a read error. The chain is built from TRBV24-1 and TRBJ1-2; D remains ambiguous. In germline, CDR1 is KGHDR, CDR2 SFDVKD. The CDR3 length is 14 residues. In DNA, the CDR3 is TGTGCCACCAGTGATCCTGGGAAAGGCTATGGCTGCACCTTC. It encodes CATSDPGKGYGCTF.

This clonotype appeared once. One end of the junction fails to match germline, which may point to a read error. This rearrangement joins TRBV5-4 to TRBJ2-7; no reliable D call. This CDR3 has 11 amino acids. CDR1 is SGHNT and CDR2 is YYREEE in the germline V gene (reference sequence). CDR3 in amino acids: CASSLVDKQYF. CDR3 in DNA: TGCGCCAGCAGCTTGGTTGACAAGCAGTACTTC.

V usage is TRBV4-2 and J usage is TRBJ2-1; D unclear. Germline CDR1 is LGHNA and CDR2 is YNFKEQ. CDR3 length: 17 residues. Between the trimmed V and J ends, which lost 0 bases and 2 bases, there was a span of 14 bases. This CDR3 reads CASSQEGNPRTYNEQFF. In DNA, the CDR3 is TGTGCCAGCAGCCAAGAAGGGAACCCCAGAACCTACAATGAGCAGTTCTTC.

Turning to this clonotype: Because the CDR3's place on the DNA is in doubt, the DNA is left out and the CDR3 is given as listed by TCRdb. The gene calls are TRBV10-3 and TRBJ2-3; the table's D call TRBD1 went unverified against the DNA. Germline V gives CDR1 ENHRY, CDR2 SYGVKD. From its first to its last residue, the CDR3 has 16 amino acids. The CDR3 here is CAIKDDWGSGTDTQYF.

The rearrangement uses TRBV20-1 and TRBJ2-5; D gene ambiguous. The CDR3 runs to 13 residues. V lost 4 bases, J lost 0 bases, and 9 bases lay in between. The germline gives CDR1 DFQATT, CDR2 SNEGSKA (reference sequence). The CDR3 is CSATGLYQETQYF. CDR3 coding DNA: TGCAGTGCTACCGGATTGTACCAAGAGACCCAGTACTTC.

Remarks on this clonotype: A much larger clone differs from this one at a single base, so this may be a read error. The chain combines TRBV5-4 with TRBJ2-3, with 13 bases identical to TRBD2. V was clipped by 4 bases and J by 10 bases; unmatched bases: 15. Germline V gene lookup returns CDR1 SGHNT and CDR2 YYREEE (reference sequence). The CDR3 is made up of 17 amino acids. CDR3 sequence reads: CASSLRGLAGTHGAQYF. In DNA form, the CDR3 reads TGTGCCAGCAGCCTAAGGGGACTAGCGGGGACCCACGGGGCGCAGTATTTT.